This TCR beta chain derives from a study of identical twins. Study observations and caveats: Zero-insertion analyses were open to partial confounding by invariant MAIT and iNKT cells. Where beta out-of-frame sequences were concerned, excess twin sharing was weaker.

Each donor (without exception) was a healthy Caucasian. One entry per CDR3 protein, called by TCRdb with MiXCR from the 5' RACE reads. In the table there are 240,000 or so distinct CDR3 sequences, roughly 10% of which are singletons. Germline CDR1 and CDR2: DFQATT and SNEGSKA (reference sequence). V was clipped by 6 bases and J by 2 bases, with 17 bases between them. This CDR3 region has 15 residues. Comment on this clonotype: Its antigen is still unknown.

The V and J genes are TRBV20-1 and TRBJ1-3; perhaps TRBD1 as D (6 bases). Sequences were obtained from memory T cells sorted from blood. The sequence came from a man aged 45-65 years in good health. CDR3 nucleotide sequence: TGCAGTGCCAGTGGGGGGGCAGTCGCTGGAAACACCATATATTTT. Translated: CSASGGAVAGNTIYF.